Each of the 32 T cell receptor beta chains below was sequenced from the same sample in a study of tumor-infiltrating lymphocytes in localized non-small cell lung cancer. The method was immunoSEQ multiplex PCR; TCRdb's version includes in-frame clones alone and lacks a portion of them. This repertoire shows 15,000 to 20,000 clones, around 78% found once; its top ten account for just under 5%. The source material was lung tumor tissue. Receptors originate from a human donor with non-small cell lung cancer.

V gene TRBV4-3 combines with J gene TRBJ2-1; 12 bases line up with TRBD2. This CDR3 region has 16 residues. Unmatched junction bases numbered 2, after V lost 1 base and J lost 4 bases. The germline gives CDR1 LGHNA, CDR2 YSLEER. The CDR3 DNA is TGCGCCAGCAGCCAAGGACTAGCGGGGGCGTACAATGAGCAGTTCTTC. Protein: CASSQGLAGAYNEQFF.

The chain recombines TRBV5-6 with TRBJ2-7, with 10 bases identical to TRBD2. Per germline, CDR1 SGHDT and CDR2 YYEEEE. This CDR3 contains 16 residues. The trim removed 3 bases at V and 7 bases at J, leaving 13 bases unmatched. The CDR3 here is CASSWWASGSFGEQYF. DNA for the CDR3: TGTGCCAGCAGCTGGTGGGCTAGCGGGAGCTTTGGAGAGCAGTACTTC.

The chain links TRBV11-2 to TRBJ2-7, with D unresolved. Trimming cost V 5 bases and J 0 bases, with 14 bases left between them. The CDR3 runs to 15 residues. CDR1 and CDR2 from the germline V gene are SGHAT and FQNNGV. This chain's CDR3 is CASSRPGSRSYEQYF. The CDR3 nucleotides read TGTGCCAGCAGCCGCCCTGGCAGCCGCTCCTACGAGCAGTACTTC.

The rearrangement joins TRBV10-3 to TRBJ1-5; the D gene is possibly TRBD1 (5 bases). In germline, CDR1 is ENHRY, CDR2 SYGVKD. This CDR3 is built from 14 residues. Trimming removed 7 bases from V and 7 bases from J, with 17 bases in between. CDR3 loop: CAIKQDKGVQPQHF. In DNA, the CDR3 is TGTGCCATCAAACAGGACAAGGGTGTCCAGCCCCAGCATTTT.

The chain carries TRBV29-1 and TRBJ1-4; TRBD1 matches 7 bases. CDR1 and CDR2 (germline): SQVTM, ANQGSEA. This CDR3 has 14 amino acids. The ends lost 0 bases at V and 11 bases at J; junction bases unmatched: 9. CDR3 amino acids: CSVEDPTGKGKLFF. The CDR3 nucleotides are TGCAGCGTTGAAGATCCGACAGGGAAGGGGAAACTGTTTTTT.

This clone appeared a few times. V is TRBV6-5 and J is TRBJ1-2; D not certain. V gave up 2 bases and J gave up 4 bases, with 14 bases separating them. From germline, CDR1 is MNHEY and CDR2 SVGAGI. There are 15 residues in the CDR3. For the CDR3, the DNA is TGTGCCAGCAGTTACCAAGAACCCCGGATCTATGGCTACACCTTC. Amino acids: CASSYQEPRIYGYTF.

V is TRBV27 and J is TRBJ1-6; possible D gene TRBD1, 6 bases. In germline, CDR1 is MNHEY, CDR2 SMNVEV (reference sequence). The CDR3 loop spans 14 amino acids. V was clipped by 6 bases and J by 12 bases, with 18 bases between them. DNA for the CDR3: TGTGCCAGCAGGTCTAGGGGGTTCCTAGGACCCCTCCACTTT. It encodes CASRSRGFLGPLHF.

The chain carries TRBV4-1 and TRBJ2-3, with TRBD2 identical over 9 bases. With 0 bases clipped from V and 3 bases from J, the junction kept 7 bases outside the gene matches. CDR3 length: 17 residues. Germline assignment: CDR1 MGHRA and CDR2 YSYEKL. CDR3: CASSQDRSGLATDTQYF. In nucleotides, the CDR3 is TGCGCCAGCAGCCAAGATCGATCGGGACTAGCAACAGATACGCAGTATTTT.

The chain employs TRBV27 and TRBJ1-1, with 8 bases matching TRBD1. V gave up 8 bases and J gave up 6 bases; unmatched junction bases: 14. This CDR3 is 15 amino acids long. Germline CDR1 MNHEY, CDR2 SMNVEV (reference sequence). The CDR3: CASSSGTGSIPEAFF. CDR3 nucleotides: TGTGCCAGCTCTTCCGGGACAGGATCGATCCCTGAAGCTTTCTTT.

This chain connects TRBV7-2 to TRBJ2-4, with D unresolved. The germline gives CDR1 SGHTA, CDR2 FQGNSA. This CDR3 spans 15 amino acids. V was cut by 6 bases and J by 0 bases, with 12 bases left in between. For the CDR3, the DNA is TGTGCCAGCAGTCAGACTGAGCTAGCCAAAAACATTCAGTACTTC. It is translated as CASSQTELAKNIQYF.

The CDR3 DNA reads TGTGCCAGCAGTTTTTATGTCGGCGGCTACACCTTC. This encodes CASSFYVGGYTF. The gene calls are TRBV28 and TRBJ1-2; no clear D gene. This CDR3 region has 12 residues. Germline V gives CDR1 MDHEN, CDR2 SYDVKM. Trimming left V 3 bases short and J 8 bases short, with 10 bases between.

The rearrangement links TRBV7-2 to TRBJ2-3, with 8 bases aligning to TRBD2. The germline CDR1 and CDR2 sequences are SGHTA and FQGNSA. This CDR3 is 15 amino acids long. V lost 3 bases and J lost 0; bases outside the gene matches: 2. CDR3 DNA sequence: TGTGCCAGCAGCTTCCGGGGGGGGAGCACAGATACGCAGTATTTT. Protein: CASSFRGGSTDTQYF.

CDR3 nucleotide sequence: TGTGCCAGTAGACCCGGGGGGACACACAATGAGCAGTTCTTC. Translating it yields CASRPGGTHNEQFF. The genes are TRBV19 and TRBJ2-1; possibly TRBD2 for D (7 bases). The CDR3 covers 14 residues. V dropped 6 bases and J dropped 5 bases, with 14 bases sitting between them. Germline values: CDR1 LNHDA, CDR2 SQIVND (reference sequence).

This clone was recorded only once. This chain connects TRBV7-2 to TRBJ2-3, with 12 bases identical to TRBD2. CDR1 is SGHTA and CDR2 is FQGNSA in the germline V gene. V shed 3 bases, J shed 2 bases, and the junction held 6 bases outside the gene matches. The CDR3 sequence is 17 residues long. This chain's CDR3 is CASSLRLAGGPTDTQYF. The CDR3, as DNA: TGTGCCAGCAGCTTGCGGCTAGCGGGAGGGCCCACAGATACGCAGTATTTT.

This sequence joins TRBV19 and TRBJ2-3, with 8 nucleotides matching TRBD2. The junction had 12 bases not matched to a gene; V was cut back by 2 bases and J by 2 bases. This CDR3 region has 18 residues. The germline V gene has CDR1 LNHDA and CDR2 SQIVND (reference sequence). The CDR3 sequence is CASSIRGSGASLTDTQYF. The CDR3 coding sequence is TGTGCCAGTAGTATAAGGGGTAGCGGGGCCTCACTCACAGATACGCAGTATTTT. The full variable domain, completed using reference TRBV19 and TRBJ2-3, is DGGITQSPKYLFRKEGQNVTLSCEQNLNHDAMYWYRQDPGQGLRLIYYSQIVNDFQKGDIAEGYSVSREKKESFPLTVTSAQKNPTAFYLCASSIRGSGASLTDTQYFGPGTRLTVL.

This clone was observed a handful of times. The rearrangement links TRBV7-2 to TRBJ2-1; 10 bases agree with TRBD1. The CDR3 sequence is 13 residues long. Per the germline V gene, CDR1 is SGHTA and CDR2 is FQGNSA. Trimming removed 11 bases from V and 4 bases from J; junction bases left unmatched: 5. CDR3 region: CAGGQGVYNEQFF. CDR3 bases: TGTGCCGGTGGACAGGGGGTGTACAATGAGCAGTTCTTC. Full variable domain (missing parts from reference TRBV7-2 and TRBJ2-1): GAGVSQSPSNKVTEKGKDVELRCDPISGHTALYWYRQSLGQGLEFLIYFQGNSAPDKSGLPSDRFSAERTGGSVSTLTIQRTQQEDSAVYLCAGGQGVYNEQFFGPGTRLTVL.

In this sample, this clone turned up a few times. The rearrangement joins TRBV7-2 to TRBJ2-3; D uncertain. The germline CDR1 and CDR2 sequences are SGHTA and FQGNSA. The CDR3 runs to 17 residues. Trimming removed 5 bases from V and 0 bases from J, with 18 bases in between. CDR3 nucleotide sequence: TGTGCCAGCAGCCCGCCACGGAGATCTTCTAGCACAGATACGCAGTATTTT. This codes for CASSPPRRSSSTDTQYF.

The chain employs TRBV7-8 and TRBJ2-3; possible D gene TRBD1, 5 bases. Germline V lookup: CDR1 SGHVS, CDR2 FQNEAQ. V was pared by 2 bases and J by 6 bases, with 15 bases between. The CDR3 contains 15 residues. CDR3 region: CASSLTGPLDDTQYF. CDR3 sequence (DNA): TGTGCCAGCAGCTTAACAGGTCCCTTAGACGATACGCAGTATTTT. The whole variable domain, remainder taken from reference TRBV7-8 and TRBJ2-3, is GAGVSQSPRYKVAKRGQDVALRCDPISGHVSLFWYQQALGQGPEFLTYFQNEAQLDKSGLPSDRFFAERPEGSVSTLKIQRTQQEDSAVYLCASSLTGPLDDTQYFGPGTRLTVL.

V usage is TRBV10-3 and J usage is TRBJ2-7; the D gene is possibly TRBD1 (6 bases). CDR3 length: 14 residues. CDR1 is ENHRY and CDR2 is SYGVKD in the germline V gene. V was trimmed by 10 bases and J by 4 bases, leaving 20 bases between them. The CDR3 loop is CATLPQGMGYEQYF. CDR3 bases: TGTGCCACCCTTCCCCAGGGGATGGGGTACGAGCAGTACTTC.

The chain couples TRBV5-8 to TRBJ1-4, with 7 bases lining up with TRBD1. Looked up from germline, CDR1 is SGHTS and CDR2 is YDEGEE. The V segment lost 3 bases and the J segment 4 bases; nucleotides outside the gene matches: 6. CDR3 size: 15 residues. The CDR3 spells CASSWGRDSNEKLFF. CDR3 coding DNA: TGTGCCAGCAGCTGGGGCAGGGACAGTAATGAAAAACTGTTTTTT.

The CDR3 spells CASSLRGGRAGGEAFF. CDR3 DNA sequence: TGTGCCAGCAGTTTAAGGGGTGGCAGGGCCGGGGGTGAAGCTTTCTTT. The gene calls are TRBV28 and TRBJ1-1, with D perhaps TRBD1 (5 bases). The CDR3 is made up of 16 amino acids. From germline, CDR1 is MDHEN and CDR2 SYDVKM. Trimming shortened V by 2 bases and J by 7 bases, and 20 bases separated the two germline ends.

By share, this clone ranks as medium-sized (0.01 to 0.1%). The chain recombines TRBV7-2 with TRBJ1-3, with D perhaps TRBD1 (6 bases). V was clipped by 3 bases and J by 3 bases, with 12 bases between them. The CDR3 loop spans 15 amino acids. Germline values: CDR1 SGHTA, CDR2 FQGNSA. Here the CDR3 reads CASSFQGGGGNTIYF. The DNA of the CDR3 is TGTGCCAGCAGCTTCCAAGGGGGAGGTGGAAACACCATATATTTT.

This sequence joins TRBV15 and TRBJ2-5; possibly TRBD2 for D (5 bases). The germline V and J ends were trimmed by 5 bases and 2 bases, with 12 bases remaining between them. The CDR3 contains 14 residues. Per germline, CDR1 LNHNV and CDR2 YYDKDF (reference sequence). The CDR3 here is CATSGSSFQETQYF. The CDR3 region has the DNA TGTGCCACCAGCGGATCTAGCTTTCAAGAGACCCAGTACTTC.

This rearrangement joins TRBV10-3 to TRBJ1-3, with D maybe TRBD1 (5 bases). CDR1 and CDR2 (germline): ENHRY, SYGVKD. The CDR3 length is 15 residues. V was cut by 3 bases and J by 9 bases, with 18 bases left in between. This CDR3 is CAISEPHSGASTIYF. DNA for the CDR3: TGTGCCATCAGTGAACCCCATTCCGGGGCGAGCACCATATATTTT.

This rearrangement joins TRBV5-4 to TRBJ2-7, with TRBD2 matching over 8 bases. Unmatched junction bases numbered 9, after V lost 0 bases and J lost 4 bases. This CDR3 has 16 amino acids. CDR1 and CDR2 from the germline V gene are SGHNT and YYREEE (reference sequence). CDR3 protein: CASSLAPGLERYEQYF. For the CDR3, the DNA is TGTGCCAGCAGCTTGGCCCCGGGACTAGAAAGATACGAGCAGTACTTC.

This clone was observed a few times. The chain joins TRBV7-5 to TRBJ1-5. TRBV7-5 is termed a pseudogene. The length of the CDR3 is 16 residues. The CDR3 region is CVRSPQSPYSNQPQHF. CDR3 DNA: TGTGTCAGAAGCCCCCAAAGTCCCTATAGCAATCAGCCCCAGCATTTT.

This clone occurred a few times. The V call is TRBV29-1, the J call TRBJ2-7; TRBD1 is a possible D gene (6 bases). V dropped 4 bases and J dropped 1 base, with 14 bases sitting between them. Looked up from germline, CDR1 is SQVTM and CDR2 is ANQGSEA. CDR3 size: 14 residues. CDR3 protein: CSVGGRGPSYEQYF. For the CDR3, the DNA is TGCAGCGTTGGAGGCAGGGGCCCTTCCTACGAGCAGTACTTC.

The rearrangement joins TRBV7-2 to TRBJ2-3; D unresolved. With 6 bases removed from V and 5 bases from J, the gap between germline ends came to 12 bases. CDR3 length equals 13 residues. Germline V gives CDR1 SGHTA, CDR2 FQGNSA. In DNA, the CDR3 is TGTGCCAGCAGTCTTAATCCCCAAGATACGCAGTATTTT. The encoded protein is CASSLNPQDTQYF. The full variable domain, rest sourced from reference TRBV7-2 and TRBJ2-3, is GAGVSQSPSNKVTEKGKDVELRCDPISGHTALYWYRQSLGQGLEFLIYFQGNSAPDKSGLPSDRFSAERTGGSVSTLTIQRTQQEDSAVYLCASSLNPQDTQYFGPGTRLTVL.

The chain recombines TRBV19 with TRBJ2-7, with D unclear. Germline V lookup: CDR1 LNHDA, CDR2 SQIVND (reference sequence). The CDR3 totals 15 residues. Deletions cut 3 bases from V and 0 bases from J, with 12 bases between. The CDR3 sequence: CASSISPGSSYEQYF. The CDR3 coding sequence is TGTGCCAGTAGTATCTCTCCGGGCAGCTCCTACGAGCAGTACTTC.

The DNA for the CDR3 is TGTGCCAGCAGCGAGGGGGCTGGGGGCACCGGGGAGCTGTTTTTT. Translating gives CASSEGAGGTGELFF. V is TRBV7-7 and J is TRBJ2-2, with TRBD1 identical over 7 bases. Germline CDR1 reads SSHAT; CDR2 reads FNYEAQ (reference sequence). V trimming: 5 bases; J trimming: 4 bases; junction bases outside the gene matches: 7. CDR3 length: 15 amino acids.

The chain has TRBV5-4 and TRBJ2-3; a possible D gene is TRBD2 (7 bases). The V and J ends lost 0 bases and 5 bases respectively, with 22 bases between them. Germline V CDR1 and CDR2: SGHNT, YYREEE (reference sequence). This CDR3 has 18 amino acids. Written as DNA, the CDR3 is TGTGCCAGCAGCTTGGGGCGGGGCGGGGGCCCTGTGGGAGATACGCAGTATTTT. Residues: CASSLGRGGGPVGDTQYF.

The rearrangement links TRBV4-2 to TRBJ1-1, with TRBD1 identical over 9 bases. The ends lost 5 bases at V and 2 bases at J; junction bases unmatched: 6. This CDR3 is built from 15 residues. Germline assignment: CDR1 LGHNA and CDR2 YNFKEQ. CDR3 loop: CASSDRTGANTEAFF. DNA of the CDR3: TGTGCCAGCAGCGACCGGACAGGGGCAAACACTGAAGCTTTCTTT.